This TCR beta chain was found in a study of shared clonotypes between healthy human individuals. An even split of each subset's genomic DNA across several immunoSEQ plates was performed. This table comes from immunoSEQ multiplex PCR, and its TCRdb copy is limited to in-frame clones, with some not included. The sample includes some 2,000,000 clones, around 96% of them seen just once. The naive CD8 subset, CD45RO-negative cells positively selected for CCR7, excluded terminally differentiated effector memory CD45RA+ cells. The junction had 7 bases not matched to a gene; V was cut back by 5 bases and J by 2 bases. Germline V CDR1 and CDR2: SGHNT, YYREEE (reference sequence). This CDR3 spans 15 amino acids.

Material for sequencing was naive CD8+ T cells sorted from blood. The clonotype was recovered from a man younger than 30 in good health. This chain uses TRBV5-4 with TRBJ2-7; 10 bases fit TRBD1. This chain's CDR3 is CASSWGGTGAYEQYF. The DNA for the CDR3 is TGTGCCAGCAGTTGGGGCGGGACAGGGGCCTACGAGCAGTACTTC.